This is a list of T cell receptor beta chains from one sample in a study of graft-versus-host responses after intestinal transplantation. Profiled with immunoSEQ multiplex PCR; TCRdb holds only in-frame clones, not every one. The sample contains more than 50,000 clones, approximately 91% of which appear only once. The sequences come from ileum tissue, collected roughly 54 weeks after transplant. The receptor source for this set is a human patient who received an intestinal transplant, so some T cells may come from the graft donor. The CDR3 runs from the conserved cysteine through the conserved F or W. The D gene is left open where the match is weak. A clone size is listed for some rows: how often the clone was seen (once, few, many), or a class if it is expanded.

len,v_gene,d_gene,j_gene,abundance,CDR3nt,CDR3aa
15,TRBV11-2,TRBD1,TRBJ2-1,-,TGTGCCAGCAGCTTCACCGGGACAGGGTGGAATGAGCAGTTCTTC,CASSFTGTGWNEQFF
15,TRBV7-2,-,TRBJ2-3,-,TGTGCCAGCAGCTTAGTGAGGCGAAGCACAGATACGCAGTATTTT,CASSLVRRSTDTQYF
14,TRBV6-5,TRBD1,TRBJ1-4,-,TGTGCCAGCAGTCCACAGGGGGCTGGGGAAAAACTGTTTTTT,CASSPQGAGEKLFF
13,TRBV6-5,TRBD1,TRBJ1-1,-,TGTGCCATAGGGACAGGTTTGAACACTGAAGCTTTCTTT,CAIGTGLNTEAFF
15,TRBV18,-,TRBJ2-2,-,TGTGCCAGCTCACCGCCGTCCATAGGCACCGGGGAGCTGTTTTTT,CASSPPSIGTGELFF
15,TRBV5-5,-,TRBJ2-7,-,TGTGCCAGCAGCCATCGGGACTTCCTAGCCTACGAGCAGTACTTC,CASSHRDFLAYEQYF
17,TRBV5-6,TRBD2,TRBJ2-2,-,TGTGCCAGCAGCTTGGCCGGGCTTCTAGCGGGAGCCGGGGAGCTGTTTTTT,CASSLAGLLAGAGELFF
13,TRBV10-3,-,TRBJ1-1,few,TGTGCCATCAGATCCAGGGAGGACACTGAAGCTTTCTTT,CAIRSREDTEAFF
15,TRBV6-5,-,TRBJ2-5,-,TGTGCCAGCAGCAGTGGGGGCGCGGGAAGAGAGACCCAGTACTTC,CASSSGGAGRETQYF
13,TRBV10-2,-,TRBJ2-7,-,TGCGCCAGCAGTGAGTTCTTGGCGTACGAGCAGTACTTC,CASSEFLAYEQYF
14,TRBV28,TRBD2,TRBJ2-1,-,TGTGCCTCCGGGGAGCGGGAGCAATACAATGAGCAGTTCTTC,CASGEREQYNEQFF
13,TRBV13,-,TRBJ1-2,-,TGTGCCAGCAGCCGCCGTGAGGGAAGGGGCTACACCTTC,CASSRREGRGYTF
17,TRBV10-1,TRBD2,TRBJ2-2,-,TGCGCCAGCAGTGATTTCGGCGGGAGGGCCAACGCCGGGGAGCTGTTTTTT,CASSDFGGRANAGELFF
13,TRBV12-5,-,TRBJ2-7,-,TGTGCTAGTGGTTTACAGGAATCATACGAGCAGTACTTC,CASGLQESYEQYF
15,TRBV7-8,-,TRBJ1-5,-,TGTGCCAGCAGCTTAGAGAGGGGGGGAGATCAGCCCCAGCATTTT,CASSLERGGDQPQHF
14,TRBV6-1,TRBD1,TRBJ1-5,-,TGTGCCAGCAGTCCTTCAGGGGGTGGGCAGCCCCAGCATTTT,CASSPSGGGQPQHF
13,TRBV28,-,TRBJ2-7,-,TGTGCCAGCAGTCTGGCAGGGCCCTACGAGCAGTACTTC,CASSLAGPYEQYF
14,TRBV6-5,-,TRBJ1-4,-,TGTGCCAGCAGTTACGGTATAGGGAATGAAAAACTGTTTTTT,CASSYGIGNEKLFF
13,TRBV13,-,TRBJ1-5,-,TGTGCCAGCAGCTTCTCAAGGAATCAGCCCCAGCATTTT,CASSFSRNQPQHF
16,TRBV10-2,TRBD2,TRBJ2-7,-,TGCGCCAGCAGAGGTGATAGCGGGAGGGACTCCTACGAGCAGTACTTC,CASRGDSGRDSYEQYF
15,TRBV11-2,-,TRBJ2-1,few,TGTGCCAGCAGCTTAGAAGCCAGCTCCTACAATGAGCAGTTCTTC,CASSLEASSYNEQFF
14,TRBV19,-,TRBJ1-1,-,TGTGCCAGTAGTATCGGGCAAGCGAACACTGAAGCTTTCTTT,CASSIGQANTEAFF
17,TRBV5-1,-,TRBJ2-6,-,TGCGCCAGCAGCTTGACTATATCGCCATCTGGGGCCAACGTCCTGACTTTC,CASSLTISPSGANVLTF
15,TRBV18,TRBD2,TRBJ2-7,once,TGTGCCAGCTCACCACGGGGGGGAGGTTCCTACGAGCAGTACTTC,CASSPRGGGSYEQYF
14,TRBV6-5,-,TRBJ2-7,-,TGTGCCAGCAGTTCCGCGCTCGGGTCCTACGAGCAGTACTTC,CASSSALGSYEQYF
14,TRBV5-1,-,TRBJ1-2,-,TGCGCCAGCAGTGAACAGGGCTATAACTATGGCTACACCTTC,CASSEQGYNYGYTF
14,TRBV5-1,-,TRBJ2-7,-,TGCGCCAGCAGCTTGGCGGTGGTCTCCTACGAGCAGTACTTC,CASSLAVVSYEQYF
12,TRBV6-6,-,TRBJ2-5,few,TGTGCCAGCAAGTATGGGCGGGAGACCCAGTACTTC,CASKYGRETQYF
13,TRBV5-4,TRBD2,TRBJ2-3,-,TGTGCCAGCAGCCGGGACTACACAGATACGCAGTATTTT,CASSRDYTDTQYF
15,TRBV6-1,TRBD2,TRBJ2-1,-,TGTGCCAGCAGTGAATGGACTAGCGCCCACAATGAGCAGTTCTTC,CASSEWTSAHNEQFF
17,TRBV4-1,-,TRBJ1-2,-,TGCGCCAGCAGCCAAGATATTATTCCTTGGGGGCGCGGGGGCTACACCTTC,CASSQDIIPWGRGGYTF
9,TRBV6-6,-,TRBJ1-5,-,TGTGCCAGCTTCTGGCCCCAGCATTTT,CASFWPQHF
18,TRBV16,-,TRBJ1-3,-,TGTGCCAGCAGCCAATCCCCGGGATTCGGACAGCTAGGAAACACCATATATTTT,CASSQSPGFGQLGNTIYF
13,TRBV5-1,-,TRBJ1-1,once,TGCGCCAGCAGCTCCTCCCTTAACGCTGAAGCTTTCTTT,CASSSSLNAEAFF
14,TRBV7-2,-,TRBJ2-2,-,TGTGCCAGCAGCTTGAAAGCAGGCACCGGGGAGCTGTTTTTT,CASSLKAGTGELFF
16,TRBV10-2,-,TRBJ2-2,-,TGCGCCAGCAGTGATTGGGCCAGGACGAACACCGGGGAGCTGTTTTTT,CASSDWARTNTGELFF
15,TRBV5-1,-,TRBJ2-7,-,TGCGCCAGCAGCTTGGTTCCCCGGGAGAACTACGAGCAGTACTTC,CASSLVPRENYEQYF
15,TRBV2,TRBD1,TRBJ1-1,-,TGTGCCAGCAGGACGCCCGGGACAGGGAGTACTGAAGCTTTCTTT,CASRTPGTGSTEAFF
14,TRBV5-4,TRBD2,TRBJ2-1,-,TGTACCAGCAACCGAGCGGGACTTTACAATGAGCAGTTCTTC,CTSNRAGLYNEQFF
15,TRBV7-3,-,TRBJ1-6,-,TGTGCCAGCAGCTTAACCGGGGGGCGCGGTTCACCCCTCCACTTT,CASSLTGGRGSPLHF
17,TRBV10-2,TRBD1,TRBJ1-5,-,TGCGCCAGCAGTGACGGGACAGGGACTAATAGCAATCAGCCCCAGCATTTT,CASSDGTGTNSNQPQHF
16,TRBV11-2,TRBD1,TRBJ1-1,-,TGTGCCAGCAGCTTAGTCGGGACAGGGGTCGTTGTGGAAGCTTTCTTT,CASSLVGTGVVVEAFF